This TCR beta chain emerged from a study of cytomegalovirus exposure and HLA in healthy donors. Study-level information: An early data release held some 85 million unique TCRs from HLA-typed donors.

General study findings and limits: Cytomegalovirus-associated TCR beta chains were listed, numbering more than 150.

This clone showed up just a few times. Its target is not known. A multiplex PCR was run with 60 Vbeta primers and 13 Jbeta primers. Only in-frame clones appear in the TCRdb table, and some are missing; sequencing was by immunoSEQ multiplex PCR. Of about 140,000 clones in the sample, about a tenth were seen once. The material sequenced was PBMCs. The TCR sequence derives from a male donor in good health and CMV-seronegative.

DNA for the CDR3: TGCGCCAGCAGCCAAGACTGGACAGTATGGAACACTGAAGCTTTCTTT. This sequence encodes CASSQDWTVWNTEAFF. The chain carries TRBV4-3 and TRBJ1-1, with TRBD1 as a possible D gene (6 bases). The germline V gene encodes CDR1 LGHNA and CDR2 YSLEER. CDR3 size: 16 residues. With 0 bases removed from V and 1 base from J, the gap between germline ends came to 12 bases.